A few counts support the clone carrying this TCR beta chain. Its antigen is currently unknown. Different DNA sequences within this sample yield the same CDR3. The isolated RNA, all of it, was reverse transcribed, so expressed TCRB transcripts were what got sequenced. The protocol was immunoSEQ multiplex PCR, while the TCRdb copy is restricted to in-frame clones and leaves out a portion. The repertoire consists of more than 250,000 clones, with less than 30% occurring once and the leading ten covering around 0.012%. The data were taken from a study of beta chain features in type 1 diabetes. Study conclusions and caveats: Moderately but significantly shorter TCRB CDR3s were found in Type 1 diabetes patients in all four CD4+ subsets.

Trimming took 0 bases from V and 4 from J; bases not matched to a gene: 6. The germline CDR1 and CDR2 sequences are SGDLS and YYNGEE. The CDR3 has 15 residues. This chain connects TRBV9 to TRBJ2-7, with TRBD1 matching 8 bases. The origin of this receptor is a woman in her thirties with type 1 diabetes. Sequenced material: naive CD4+ T cells from blood. In DNA form, the CDR3 reads TGTGCCAGCAGCGTAGGGACAGGGCTCAGTTACGAGCAGTACTTC. Its translation is CASSVGTGLSYEQYF.